This T cell receptor (beta chain) was recovered during a study of cytomegalovirus exposure and HLA in healthy donors. Across the whole study: The use of the same platform for the 90 to 150 validation repertoires and the roughly 670 first-cohort repertoires was reported by a later analysis. Findings of the study overall: It was reportedly the case that the classifier diagnosed cytomegalovirus status with high specificity and sensitivity. Altogether, 164 TCR beta chains were recorded as cytomegalovirus-associated.

The data were produced by immunoSEQ multiplex PCR, yet TCRdb's version contains in-frame clones alone and is incomplete. The sample lists roughly 280,000 clones; 65% to 90% were seen once. Remarks on this clone: The target antigen is unknown.

The donors formed part of the roughly 120-subject validation cohort, distinct from the 666-subject first cohort. Trimming took off 2 bases at V and 5 bases at J, with 6 bases between the two ends. The CDR3 length is 12 residues. Germline assignment: CDR1 MDHEN and CDR2 SYDVKM. The chain carries TRBV28 and TRBJ1-2; D is ambiguous. The receptor's source is a woman younger than 35 in good health and CMV-seronegative. Specimen: PBMCs. The CDR3 DNA reads as TGTGCCAGCAGTTTAATGAGGTATGGCTACACCTTC. Its protein product is CASSLMRYGYTF.